The present T cell receptor beta chain was sequenced within a study of T cells in tumors after PD-1 blockade. About the research overall: Tumor samples averaged around 26,000 templates (range 554-99,264) and thousands of unique clonotypes.

The CDR3 runs to 11 residues. The V and J ends lost 5 bases and 8 bases respectively, with 9 bases between them. Germline CDR1 and CDR2: PRHDT and FYEKMQ (reference sequence). Measured with immunoSEQ multiplex PCR; TCRdb has only the in-frame clones, and not every one. The sample has about 5,800 clones, 65% to 70% seen once. Notes on the study in general: Some novel exhausted tumor clones appeared in pre-treatment blood, suggesting peripheral recruitment.

Turning to this clone: The antigen remains undetermined.

Sequencing was performed on tumor tissue, taken before anti-PD-1 treatment. This TCR derives from a human donor with basal cell carcinoma. V usage is TRBV13 and J usage is TRBJ1-1, with TRBD1 as a possible D gene (5 bases). This chain's CDR3 is CASSLRQEAFF. The CDR3 DNA reads TGTGCCAGCAGCCTTAGACAGGAAGCTTTCTTT.